This entry is about one T cell receptor (beta chain). Within its sample, this clonotype is medium-sized (0.01 to 0.1%). Its target antigen remains unknown. Within one base of it there is no much larger clone, and no base qualities were kept. Libraries were made using PCR. Instrument used: NextSeq 500. In TCRdb, the public reads were trimmed at Q25 with fastp and aligned with MiXCR, with productive beta chains retained. Each CDR3 protein gets just one entry, which takes the most common genes and DNA from the rows behind it. The sample profile shows approximately 9,700 distinct CDR3 sequences; about 30% of them were found once. The ten biggest clones cover 7% to 10% of the sample. Relative to germline, V is missing 1 base and J is missing 2 bases, with 3 bases of the junction outside any gene match. The CDR3 starts with the cysteine, ends with the phenylalanine, and has 15 residues. The sequence is cut down to CDR3 DNA, 45 bases in frame from base 1.

This sample stems from a study of immune characterization of retroperitoneal liposarcoma (dated by TCRdb to the late 2010s). This receptor was identified in a male donor with retroperitoneal liposarcoma. This sequence uses TRBV12-3 or TRBV12-4 and TRBJ2-5, and 8 junctional nucleotides match TRBD1. The source material was tumor tissue. This receptor carries the CDR3 CASSLGQGIQETQYF. The nucleotide sequence reads as follows: TGTGCCAGCAGTTTAGGACAGGGGATTCAAGAGACCCAGTACTTC.